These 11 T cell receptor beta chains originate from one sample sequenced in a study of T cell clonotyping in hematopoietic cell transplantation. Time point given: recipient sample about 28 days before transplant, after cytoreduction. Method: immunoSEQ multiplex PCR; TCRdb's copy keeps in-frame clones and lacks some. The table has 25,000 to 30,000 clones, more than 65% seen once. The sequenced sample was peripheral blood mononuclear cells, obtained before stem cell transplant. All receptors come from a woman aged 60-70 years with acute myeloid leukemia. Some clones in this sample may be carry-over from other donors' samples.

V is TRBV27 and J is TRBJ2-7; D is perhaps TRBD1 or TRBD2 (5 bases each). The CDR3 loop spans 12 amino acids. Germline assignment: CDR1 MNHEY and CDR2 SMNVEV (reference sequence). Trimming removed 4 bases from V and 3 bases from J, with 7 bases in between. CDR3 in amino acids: CASSWDGYEQYF. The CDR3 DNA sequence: TGTGCCAGCAGTTGGGACGGCTACGAGCAGTACTTC.

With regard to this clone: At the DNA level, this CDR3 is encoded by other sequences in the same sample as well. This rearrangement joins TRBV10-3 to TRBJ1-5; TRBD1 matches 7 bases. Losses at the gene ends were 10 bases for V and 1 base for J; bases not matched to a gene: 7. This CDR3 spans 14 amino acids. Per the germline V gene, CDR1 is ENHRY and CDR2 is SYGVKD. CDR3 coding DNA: TGTGCCACCGACACAGGGGACAGCAATCAGCCCCAGCATTTT. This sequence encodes CATDTGDSNQPQHF.

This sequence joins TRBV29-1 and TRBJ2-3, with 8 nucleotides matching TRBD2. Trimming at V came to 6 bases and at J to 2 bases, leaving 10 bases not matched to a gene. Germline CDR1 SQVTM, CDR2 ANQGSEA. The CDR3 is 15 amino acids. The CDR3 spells CSVRTGTRATDTQYF. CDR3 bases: TGCAGCGTCCGAACCGGGACTAGGGCCACAGATACGCAGTATTTT.

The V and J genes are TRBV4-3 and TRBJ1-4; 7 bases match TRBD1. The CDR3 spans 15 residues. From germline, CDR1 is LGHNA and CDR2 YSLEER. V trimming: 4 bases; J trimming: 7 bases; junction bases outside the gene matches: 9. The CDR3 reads CASSRSGTVGEKLFF. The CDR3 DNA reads TGCGCCAGCAGCCGCTCCGGGACAGTGGGTGAAAAACTGTTTTTT.

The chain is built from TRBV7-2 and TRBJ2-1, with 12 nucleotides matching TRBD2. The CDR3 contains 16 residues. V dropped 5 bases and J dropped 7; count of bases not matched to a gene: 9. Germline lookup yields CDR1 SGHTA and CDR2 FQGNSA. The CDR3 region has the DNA TGTGCCAGCAGCACGACTAGCGGGGGCCGGTGGAATGAGCAGTTCTTC. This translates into CASSTTSGGRWNEQFF.

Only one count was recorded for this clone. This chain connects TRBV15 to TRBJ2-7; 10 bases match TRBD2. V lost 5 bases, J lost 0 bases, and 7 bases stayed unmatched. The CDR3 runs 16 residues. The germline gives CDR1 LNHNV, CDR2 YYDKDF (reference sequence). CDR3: CATSRNSGGSSYEQYF. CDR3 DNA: TGTGCCACCAGCCGTAATAGCGGGGGGAGCTCCTACGAGCAGTACTTC.

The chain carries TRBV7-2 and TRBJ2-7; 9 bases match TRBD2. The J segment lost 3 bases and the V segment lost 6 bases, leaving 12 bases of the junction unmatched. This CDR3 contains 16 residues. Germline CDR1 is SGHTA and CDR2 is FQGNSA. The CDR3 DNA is TGTGCCAGCAGTAACCGTGGCGGGACTAGCTTCTACGAGCAGTACTTC. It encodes CASSNRGGTSFYEQYF.

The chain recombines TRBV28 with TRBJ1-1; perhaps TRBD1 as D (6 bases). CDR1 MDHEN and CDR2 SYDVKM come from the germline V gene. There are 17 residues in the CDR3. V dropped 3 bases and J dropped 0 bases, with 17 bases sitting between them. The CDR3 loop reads CASSFGTPSGMNTEAFF. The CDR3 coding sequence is TGTGCCAGCAGTTTTGGGACACCTAGCGGGATGAACACTGAAGCTTTCTTT.

CDR3: CASSPRGSDNEQFF. The CDR3 DNA reads as TGTGCCAGCAGCCCCCGGGGTTCCGACAATGAGCAGTTCTTC. This chain connects TRBV7-3 to TRBJ2-1, with D perhaps TRBD2 (5 bases). CDR3 length: 14 amino acids. CDR1 and CDR2 from the germline V gene are SGHTA and FQGTGA. V was cut by 5 bases and J by 5 bases, with 13 bases left in between.

CDR3 sequence: CASSGKDTDTQYF. CDR3 in DNA: TGTGCCAGCAGCGGTAAAGACACAGATACGCAGTATTTT. V gene TRBV14 combines with J gene TRBJ2-3, with D hard to call. CDR1 SGHDN and CDR2 FVKESK come from the germline V gene. This CDR3 region has 13 residues. V dropped 5 bases and J dropped 2 bases, with 8 bases sitting between them.

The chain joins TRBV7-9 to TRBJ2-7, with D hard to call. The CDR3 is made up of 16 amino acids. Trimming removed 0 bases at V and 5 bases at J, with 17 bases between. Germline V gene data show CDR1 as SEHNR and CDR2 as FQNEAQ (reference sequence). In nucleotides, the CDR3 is TGTGCCAGCAGCTTAGCGTGGAAGGACCACACAAACGAGCAGTACTTC. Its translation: CASSLAWKDHTNEQYF.